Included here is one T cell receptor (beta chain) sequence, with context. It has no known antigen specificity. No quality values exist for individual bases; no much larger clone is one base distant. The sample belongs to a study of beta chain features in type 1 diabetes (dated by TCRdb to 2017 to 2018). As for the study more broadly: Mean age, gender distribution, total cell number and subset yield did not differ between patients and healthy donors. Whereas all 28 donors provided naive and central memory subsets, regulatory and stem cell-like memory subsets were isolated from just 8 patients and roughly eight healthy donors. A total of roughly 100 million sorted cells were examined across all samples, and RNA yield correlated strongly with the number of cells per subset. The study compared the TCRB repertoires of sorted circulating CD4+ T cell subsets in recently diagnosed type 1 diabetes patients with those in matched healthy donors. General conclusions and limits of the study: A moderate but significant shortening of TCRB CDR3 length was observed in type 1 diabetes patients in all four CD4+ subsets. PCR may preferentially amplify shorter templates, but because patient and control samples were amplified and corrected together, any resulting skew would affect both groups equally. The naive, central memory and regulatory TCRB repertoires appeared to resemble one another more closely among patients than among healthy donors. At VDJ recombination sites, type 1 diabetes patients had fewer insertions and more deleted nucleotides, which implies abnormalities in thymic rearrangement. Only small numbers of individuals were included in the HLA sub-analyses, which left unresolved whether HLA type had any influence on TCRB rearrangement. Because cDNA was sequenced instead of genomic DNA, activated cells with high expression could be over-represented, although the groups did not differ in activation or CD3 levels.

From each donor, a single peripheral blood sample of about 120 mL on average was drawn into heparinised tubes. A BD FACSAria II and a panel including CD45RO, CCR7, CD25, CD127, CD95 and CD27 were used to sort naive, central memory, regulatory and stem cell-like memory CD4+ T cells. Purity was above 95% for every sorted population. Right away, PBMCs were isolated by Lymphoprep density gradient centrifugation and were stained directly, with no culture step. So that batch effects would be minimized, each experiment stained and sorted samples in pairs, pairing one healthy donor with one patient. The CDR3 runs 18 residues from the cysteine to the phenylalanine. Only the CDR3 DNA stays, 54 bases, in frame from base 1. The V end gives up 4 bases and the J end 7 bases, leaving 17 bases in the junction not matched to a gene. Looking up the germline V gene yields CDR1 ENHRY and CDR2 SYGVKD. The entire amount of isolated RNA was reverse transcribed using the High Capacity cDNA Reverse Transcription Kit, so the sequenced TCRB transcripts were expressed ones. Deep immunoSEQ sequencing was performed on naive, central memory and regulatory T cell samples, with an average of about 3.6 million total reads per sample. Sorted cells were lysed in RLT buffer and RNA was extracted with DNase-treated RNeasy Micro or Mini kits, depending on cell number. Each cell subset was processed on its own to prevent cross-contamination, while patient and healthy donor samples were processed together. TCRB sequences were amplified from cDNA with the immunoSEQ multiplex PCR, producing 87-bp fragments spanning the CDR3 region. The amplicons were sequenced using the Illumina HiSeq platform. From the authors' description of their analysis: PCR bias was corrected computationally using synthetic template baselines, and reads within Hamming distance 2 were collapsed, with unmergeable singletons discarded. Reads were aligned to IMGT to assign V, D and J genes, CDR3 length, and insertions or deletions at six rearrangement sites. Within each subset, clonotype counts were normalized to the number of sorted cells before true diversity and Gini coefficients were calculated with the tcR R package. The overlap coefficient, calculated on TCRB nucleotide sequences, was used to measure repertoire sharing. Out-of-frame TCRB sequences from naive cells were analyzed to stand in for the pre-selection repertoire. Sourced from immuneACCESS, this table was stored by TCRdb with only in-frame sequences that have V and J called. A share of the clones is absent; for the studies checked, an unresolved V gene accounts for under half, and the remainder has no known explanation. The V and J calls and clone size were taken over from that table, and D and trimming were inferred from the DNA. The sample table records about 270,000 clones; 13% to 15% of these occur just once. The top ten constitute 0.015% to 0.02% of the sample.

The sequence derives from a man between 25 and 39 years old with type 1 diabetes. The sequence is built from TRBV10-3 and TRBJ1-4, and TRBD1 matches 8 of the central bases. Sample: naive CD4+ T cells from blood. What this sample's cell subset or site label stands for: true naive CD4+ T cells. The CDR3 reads CAISGSSQGAEKGEKLFF. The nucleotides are TGTGCCATCAGTGGAAGTTCCCAGGGGGCGGAAAAGGGTGAAAAACTGTTTTTT.